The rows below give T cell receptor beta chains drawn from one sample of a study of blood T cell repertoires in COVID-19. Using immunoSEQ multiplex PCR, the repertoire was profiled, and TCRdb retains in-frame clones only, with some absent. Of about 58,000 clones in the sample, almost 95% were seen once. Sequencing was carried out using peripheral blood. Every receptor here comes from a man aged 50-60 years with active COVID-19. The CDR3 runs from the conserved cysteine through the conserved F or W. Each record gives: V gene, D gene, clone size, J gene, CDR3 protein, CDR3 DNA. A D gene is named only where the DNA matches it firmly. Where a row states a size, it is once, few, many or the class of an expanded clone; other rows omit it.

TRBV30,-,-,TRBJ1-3,CAWSVHRVGGNTIYF,TGTGCCTGGAGTGTACACAGGGTGGGCGGAAACACCATATATTTT
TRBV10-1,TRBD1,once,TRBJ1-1,CASSGWGVTGFSEAFF,TGCGCCAGCAGCGGCTGGGGGGTGACAGGGTTTAGTGAAGCTTTCTTT
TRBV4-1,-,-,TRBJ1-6,CASSSPGGGHSPLHF,TGCGCCAGCAGCTCCCCCGGGGGGGGCCATTCACCCCTCCACTTT
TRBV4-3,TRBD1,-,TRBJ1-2,CASSQDTGAPHYGYTF,TGCGCCAGCAGCCAAGACACAGGGGCGCCCCACTATGGCTACACCTTC
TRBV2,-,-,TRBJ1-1,CASTSRPGGVTEAFF,TGTGCCAGCACATCCCGACCCGGAGGAGTCACTGAAGCTTTCTTT
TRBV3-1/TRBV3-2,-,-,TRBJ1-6,CASSRQSDSPLHF,TGTGCCAGCAGCCGACAGAGTGATTCACCCCTCCACTTT
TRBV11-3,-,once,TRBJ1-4,CASSLDGSRNEKLFF,TGTGCCAGCAGCTTAGACGGCTCCAGGAACGAAAAACTGTTTTTT
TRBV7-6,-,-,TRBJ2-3,CASSLMTRGSTDTQYF,TGTGCCAGCAGCTTAATGACGCGGGGAAGCACAGATACGCAGTATTTT
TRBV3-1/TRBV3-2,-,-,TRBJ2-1,CASSHSWRDWNEQFF,TGTGCCAGCAGCCACTCGTGGCGGGATTGGAATGAGCAGTTCTTC
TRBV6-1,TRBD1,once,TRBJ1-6,CASSEAPGGRSSPLHF,TGTGCCAGCAGTGAAGCGCCAGGGGGCCGTTCTTCACCCCTCCACTTT
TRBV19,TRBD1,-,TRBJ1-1,CASSTVQGAEAFF,TGTGCCAGTAGTACCGTACAGGGGGCTGAAGCTTTCTTT
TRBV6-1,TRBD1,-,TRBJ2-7,CASSDEDRDEQYF,TGTGCCAGCAGTGACGAGGACAGGGACGAGCAGTACTTC
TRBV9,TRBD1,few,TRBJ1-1,CASGRTGALGTEAFF,TGTGCCAGCGGCCGGACAGGTGCCTTGGGCACTGAAGCTTTCTTT
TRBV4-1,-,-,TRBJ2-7,CASSQAVSAGAYEQYF,TGCGCCAGCAGCCAAGCGGTTTCGGCAGGGGCGTACGAGCAGTACTTC
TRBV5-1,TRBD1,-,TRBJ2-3,CASSLGSGGVPITDTQYF,TGCGCCAGCAGCTTGGGGTCAGGGGGCGTACCCATAACAGATACGCAGTATTTT
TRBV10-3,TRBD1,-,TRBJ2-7,CAISEGDSNYEQYF,TGTGCCATCAGTGAGGGGGACAGCAACTACGAGCAGTACTTC
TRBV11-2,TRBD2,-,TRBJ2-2,CASSGGSGTSFGELFF,TGTGCCAGCAGCGGCGGCTCCGGGACTAGCTTCGGGGAGCTGTTTTTT
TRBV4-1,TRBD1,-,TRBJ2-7,CASSQGTGPYEQYF,TGCGCCAGCAGCCAGGGGACAGGGCCCTACGAGCAGTACTTC
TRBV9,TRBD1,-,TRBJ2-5,CASSGQGEETQYF,TGTGCCAGCAGCGGACAGGGCGAAGAGACCCAGTACTTC
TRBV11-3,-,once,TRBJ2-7,CASSLSGRGVAEQYF,TGTGCCAGCAGCTTATCAGGCAGGGGGGTAGCCGAGCAGTACTTC